This is a list of T cell receptor beta chains from one sample in a study of OX40 agonist ivuxolimab in advanced cancers. Profiling relied on immunoSEQ multiplex PCR, and the TCRdb table lists in-frame clones only, not all of them. Of over 6,500 clones listed, just under 75% are singletons. Source: CD4+ or CD8+ T cells sorted from blood, taken in a trial of the OX40 agonist ivuxolimab. The receptors shown here come from an adult with an advanced solid tumor such as melanoma, head and neck, liver or kidney cancer. Both conserved end residues are part of each CDR3. Fields, in order: V gene, D gene, clone size, J gene, CDR3 protein, CDR3 DNA. The D gene is left open where the match is weak. Only part of the rows carry a size: once, few, many, or a class if the clone is expanded.

V gene: TRBV7-2; D gene: .; clone size: .; J gene: TRBJ2-3; CDR3 protein: CASSLEGNTQYF; CDR3 DNA: TGTGCCAGCAGCTTAGAAGGAAATACGCAGTATTTT
V gene: TRBV27; D gene: .; clone size: .; J gene: TRBJ1-1; CDR3 protein: CASKPLLTNTEAFF; CDR3 DNA: TGTGCCAGCAAGCCCCTCCTAACGAACACTGAAGCTTTCTTT
V gene: TRBV7-2; D gene: .; clone size: .; J gene: TRBJ2-5; CDR3 protein: CASRRGILVTETQYF; CDR3 DNA: TGCGCCAGCAGGAGGGGGATTCTAGTCACAGAGACCCAGTACTTC
V gene: TRBV27; D gene: TRBD1; clone size: .; J gene: TRBJ1-4; CDR3 protein: CATSFMGTENEKLFF; CDR3 DNA: TGTGCCACTTCCTTTATGGGGACAGAAAATGAAAAACTGTTTTTT
V gene: TRBV6-5; D gene: .; clone size: .; J gene: TRBJ1-2; CDR3 protein: CASSDYGYTF; CDR3 DNA: TGTGCCAGCAGCGACTATGGCTACACCTTC
V gene: TRBV7-9; D gene: .; clone size: few; J gene: TRBJ2-1; CDR3 protein: CASSLGAINEQFF; CDR3 DNA: TGTGCCAGCAGCCTTGGGGCTATTAATGAGCAGTTCTTC
V gene: TRBV23-1; D gene: TRBD2; clone size: .; J gene: TRBJ2-3; CDR3 protein: CASSHGLAGGNTQYF; CDR3 DNA: TGCGCCAGCAGTCACGGACTAGCGGGGGGGAATACGCAGTATTTT
V gene: TRBV29-1; D gene: .; clone size: .; J gene: TRBJ1-1; CDR3 protein: CSAWVRGGGTEAFF; CDR3 DNA: TGCAGCGCTTGGGTCAGGGGCGGAGGGACTGAAGCTTTCTTT
V gene: TRBV5-1; D gene: .; clone size: .; J gene: TRBJ2-3; CDR3 protein: CASSSTGGADTQYF; CDR3 DNA: TGCGCCAGCAGCTCAACAGGGGGGGCAGATACGCAGTATTTT
V gene: TRBV5-8; D gene: .; clone size: .; J gene: TRBJ1-1; CDR3 protein: CASSSGTFENTEAFF; CDR3 DNA: TGTGCCAGCAGCTCGGGGACTTTCGAGAACACTGAAGCTTTCTTT
V gene: TRBV4-1; D gene: TRBD1; clone size: .; J gene: TRBJ2-2; CDR3 protein: CASSQEGQGNTGELFF; CDR3 DNA: TGCGCCAGCAGCCAAGAGGGACAGGGAAACACCGGGGAGCTGTTTTTT
V gene: TRBV9; D gene: TRBD2; clone size: .; J gene: TRBJ2-3; CDR3 protein: CASSPRLAGGRRIDTQYF; CDR3 DNA: TGTGCCAGCAGCCCTCGACTAGCGGGGGGGCGAAGAATAGATACGCAGTATTTT
V gene: TRBV28; D gene: TRBD1; clone size: .; J gene: TRBJ2-1; CDR3 protein: CASSSVQGSGDNEQFF; CDR3 DNA: TGTGCCAGCAGCTCAGTACAGGGGAGTGGCGACAATGAGCAGTTCTTC
V gene: TRBV2; D gene: TRBD1; clone size: .; J gene: TRBJ2-1; CDR3 protein: CASSGGTGSYNEQFF; CDR3 DNA: TGTGCCAGCAGTGGAGGGACAGGCTCCTACAATGAGCAGTTCTTC
V gene: TRBV7-6; D gene: .; clone size: .; J gene: TRBJ1-2; CDR3 protein: CASSLGALPYGYTF; CDR3 DNA: TGTGCCAGCAGCTTAGGGGCCCTCCCCTATGGCTACACCTTC
V gene: TRBV6-5; D gene: TRBD1; clone size: few; J gene: TRBJ1-6; CDR3 protein: CASSYSRDRQNSPLHF; CDR3 DNA: TGTGCCAGCAGTTACAGCCGGGACAGGCAAAATTCACCCCTCCACTTT
V gene: TRBV11-3; D gene: .; clone size: once; J gene: TRBJ2-2; CDR3 protein: CASSLGVLGARTGELFF; CDR3 DNA: TGTGCCAGCAGCTTAGGGGTACTGGGGGCGAGAACCGGGGAGCTGTTTTTT
V gene: TRBV7-3; D gene: .; clone size: .; J gene: TRBJ1-6; CDR3 protein: CASSMRGEGNSPLHF; CDR3 DNA: TGTGCCAGCAGCATGCGCGGGGAGGGGAATTCACCCCTCCACTTT
V gene: TRBV11-2; D gene: TRBD1; clone size: .; J gene: TRBJ1-1; CDR3 protein: CASSSQGEFGTEAFF; CDR3 DNA: TGTGCCAGCAGCTCCCAGGGGGAGTTTGGCACTGAAGCTTTCTTT
V gene: TRBV7-2; D gene: TRBD1; clone size: .; J gene: TRBJ1-2; CDR3 protein: CASSLGQGGWYGYTF; CDR3 DNA: TGTGCCAGCAGCTTGGGACAGGGTGGTTGGTATGGCTACACCTTC
V gene: TRBV7-2; D gene: .; clone size: .; J gene: TRBJ1-4; CDR3 protein: CASSLKGWGEKLFF; CDR3 DNA: TGTGCCAGCAGTCTAAAGGGCTGGGGGGAAAAACTGTTTTTT
V gene: TRBV5-6; D gene: .; clone size: .; J gene: TRBJ1-5; CDR3 protein: CASSLAGEHNQPQHF; CDR3 DNA: TGTGCCAGCAGCTTGGCGGGGGAGCACAATCAGCCCCAGCATTTT
V gene: TRBV5-1; D gene: .; clone size: few; J gene: TRBJ2-3; CDR3 protein: CASSHYGGLLTDTQYF; CDR3 DNA: TGCGCCAGCAGCCACTACGGGGGGCTTTTGACAGATACGCAGTATTTT
V gene: TRBV4-1; D gene: .; clone size: few; J gene: TRBJ2-1; CDR3 protein: CASSPSHGGYNEQFF; CDR3 DNA: TGCGCCAGCAGCCCAAGTCACGGGGGCTACAATGAGCAGTTCTTC
V gene: TRBV5-6; D gene: .; clone size: .; J gene: TRBJ1-2; CDR3 protein: CASSLARGGYTF; CDR3 DNA: TGTGCCAGCAGCTTGGCGAGGGGGGGCTACACCTTC
V gene: TRBV30; D gene: TRBD1; clone size: .; J gene: TRBJ2-7; CDR3 protein: CAWGPGTGMSEQYF; CDR3 DNA: TGTGCCTGGGGGCCCGGGACAGGGATGAGCGAGCAGTACTTC
V gene: TRBV7-2; D gene: TRBD2; clone size: .; J gene: TRBJ2-7; CDR3 protein: CAWSSGGAYVQYF; CDR3 DNA: TGTGCCTGGTCTAGCGGGGGGGCCTACGTGCAGTACTTC